This T cell receptor (beta chain) appears in the sequencing data of a study of shared clonotypes between healthy human individuals. Study findings and constraints: In this cohort, only blood was sampled, and tissue repertoires likely differ.

Points on this clone: Its antigen remains unknown.

V dropped 4 bases and J dropped 4 bases, with 36 bases sitting between them. The CDR3 runs 21 residues. CDR1 SGHRS and CDR2 YFSETQ come from the germline V gene. Method: immunoSEQ multiplex PCR; TCRdb's copy keeps in-frame clones and lacks some. The data hold millions of clones, with 90% to 95% observed a single time. Only CD45RO-negative cells positively selected for CCR7 counted as naive CD8 cells, so terminally differentiated effector memory CD45RA+ cells were excluded. Sequenced input: naive CD8+ T cells from PBMCs. The TCR sequence derives from a man between 18 and 35 years old in good health. Some clones in this sample may be carry-over from other donors' samples. V usage is TRBV5-1 and J usage is TRBJ2-7; no clear D. CDR3 coding DNA: TGCGCCAGCAGCCCGGGTAGGGCCGCCACCCACCAATACCCGGACCTATACGAGCAGTACTTC. Translated: CASSPGRAATHQYPDLYEQYF.